A selection of T cell receptor beta chains follows, all from one sample in a study of CD8 T cells in ankylosing spondylitis. TCRdb processed the 5' RACE reads anew with MiXCR; each CDR3 protein has one entry. The sample has about 360,000 distinct CDR3 sequences, approximately 22% seen once. The sample was blood, either unsorted or a sorted T cell fraction (not recorded which). These receptors all come from a male donor with ankylosing spondylitis or in good health (not recorded which). The CDR3 runs from the conserved cysteine through the conserved F or W. D genes are given only for firm matches. Clone size is not always given. Where it is, it says once, few, many or a class for expanded clones.

clone_size: many
d_call: -
j_call: TRBJ2-7
v_call: TRBV12-3/TRBV12-4
cdr3_nt: TGTGCCAGCAGTTTAGCGGGGTTAACCTACGAGCAGTACTTC
cdr3_aa: CASSLAGLTYEQYF

clone_size: -
d_call: -
j_call: TRBJ2-5
v_call: TRBV27
cdr3_nt: TGTGCCAGCAGCCTGGACCCATCAGGGGAGACCCAGTACTTC
cdr3_aa: CASSLDPSGETQYF

clone_size: -
d_call: -
j_call: TRBJ2-1
v_call: TRBV2
cdr3_nt: TGTGCCAGCAGTGGGTCACCGCTCGGCCATGAGCAGTTCTTC
cdr3_aa: CASSGSPLGHEQFF

clone_size: few
d_call: -
j_call: TRBJ2-1
v_call: TRBV5-1
cdr3_nt: TGCGCCAGCAGCGGCTCGGGGCCCCAAGGCGGTGAGCAGTTCTTC
cdr3_aa: CASSGSGPQGGEQFF

clone_size: -
d_call: -
j_call: TRBJ2-3
v_call: TRBV9
cdr3_nt: TGTGCCAGCAGCGTAGGCGGTTATAGCACAGATACGCAGTATTTT
cdr3_aa: CASSVGGYSTDTQYF

clone_size: -
d_call: -
j_call: TRBJ2-7
v_call: TRBV23-1
cdr3_nt: TGCGCCAGCAGTCGTGATTGGGCAGAGAGCTACGAGCAGTACTTC
cdr3_aa: CASSRDWAESYEQYF

clone_size: few
d_call: -
j_call: TRBJ1-1
v_call: TRBV2
cdr3_nt: TGTGCCAGCAGAGACACTGAAGCTTTCTTT
cdr3_aa: CASRDTEAFF

clone_size: -
d_call: TRBD2
j_call: TRBJ2-1
v_call: TRBV4-1
cdr3_nt: TGCGCCAGCAGCCAAGAAGCGCGGGGGGGCCCCTACAATGAGCAGTTCTTC
cdr3_aa: CASSQEARGGPYNEQFF

clone_size: -
d_call: -
j_call: TRBJ1-2
v_call: TRBV29-1
cdr3_nt: TGCAGCGTTCAGCCCCAGGCCTCGTATGGCTACACCTTC
cdr3_aa: CSVQPQASYGYTF

clone_size: -
d_call: -
j_call: TRBJ2-7
v_call: TRBV19
cdr3_nt: TGTGCCAGTAGTATATCGGACGGGAAGGCCTACGAGCAGTACTTC
cdr3_aa: CASSISDGKAYEQYF

clone_size: few
d_call: -
j_call: TRBJ2-2
v_call: TRBV6-5
cdr3_nt: TGTGCCAGCATTGCACCAACCGGGGAGCTGTTTTTT
cdr3_aa: CASIAPTGELFF

clone_size: -
d_call: -
j_call: TRBJ2-7
v_call: TRBV11-2
cdr3_nt: TGTGCCACGGAGAGGGCAGGGAGCCACGAGCAGTACTTC
cdr3_aa: CATERAGSHEQYF

clone_size: -
d_call: TRBD1
j_call: TRBJ2-3
v_call: TRBV4-1
cdr3_nt: TGCGCCAGCAGCCAAGAGGACAGGAGGACAGATACGCAGTATTTT
cdr3_aa: CASSQEDRRTDTQYF

clone_size: -
d_call: -
j_call: TRBJ2-7
v_call: TRBV5-1
cdr3_nt: TGCGCCAGCAGCTTACCCTCCGGGACGGACAGCTCCTACGAGCAGTACTTC
cdr3_aa: CASSLPSGTDSSYEQYF

clone_size: few
d_call: -
j_call: TRBJ1-2
v_call: TRBV12-3/TRBV12-4
cdr3_nt: TGTGCCAGCAAAGGCGGGGTTGGCTACACCTTC
cdr3_aa: CASKGGVGYTF

clone_size: few
d_call: -
j_call: TRBJ2-3
v_call: TRBV12-3/TRBV12-4
cdr3_nt: TGTGCCAGCAGTTTCCCAGGATTCGGCGGGGGCACAGATACGCAGTATTTT
cdr3_aa: CASSFPGFGGGTDTQYF

clone_size: -
d_call: -
j_call: TRBJ2-3
v_call: TRBV29-1
cdr3_nt: TGCAGCGTTGTCTTCTACGGGACTTTCATAGATACGCAGTATTTT
cdr3_aa: CSVVFYGTFIDTQYF

clone_size: few
d_call: -
j_call: TRBJ2-5
v_call: TRBV12-3/TRBV12-4
cdr3_nt: TGTGCCAGCAGTCAAGAGGCCAGAGAGACCCAGTACTTC
cdr3_aa: CASSQEARETQYF